This T cell receptor (beta chain) appears in the sequencing data of a study of cytomegalovirus exposure and HLA in healthy donors. Study-level points and caveats: Reportedly, diagnosis of cytomegalovirus status by the classifier showed high specificity and sensitivity.

Notes on this clone: Its specificity is unknown.

Unrecorded immune exposure was likely among donors, who were nominally healthy when sampled. CDR1 is MNHNS and CDR2 is SASEGT in the germline V gene. Trimming at V came to 6 bases and at J to 2 bases, leaving 4 bases not matched to a gene. This CDR3 has 14 residues. PCR was performed using 60 Vbeta and 13 Jbeta primers. The assay was immunoSEQ multiplex PCR, and TCRdb's table has in-frame clones only and misses some. The sample contains over 110,000 clones, roughly 77% of which appear only once. The receptor was derived from a female donor in good health and CMV-seronegative. The J gene is TRBJ1-1, the V gene TRBV6-1, with 9 bases lining up with TRBD1. The sample taken for sequencing was PBMCs. This chain's CDR3 is CASRGTGYNTEAFF. The CDR3 DNA sequence: TGTGCCAGCAGGGGGACAGGGTATAACACTGAAGCTTTCTTT.